These 19 T cell receptor beta chains came from one sample sequenced in a study of T cell repertoires in cytomegalovirus infection (dated by TCRdb to the late 2010s). The instrument was an Illumina HiSeq 1500. TCRdb cleaned the public reads at Q25 with fastp, built clones with MiXCR and kept in-frame beta chains. Identical CDR3 proteins give one entry, which carries the most common genes and DNA. The sample table holds about 890,000 distinct CDR3 sequences, of which approximately 31% were seen once. Under 15% of the sample comes from the top ten. No cognate antigen is known for these TCRs. This specimen's treatment or condition label, per the study, means: in vitro stimulation with specific CMV peptide epitopes to enrich CMV-specific T cells. This sample comprised cultured CD8+ T cells from PBMCs, obtained from culture after CMV antigen stimulation. These receptors were collected from a human donor in good health (CMV status not recorded). Some clones in this sample may be carry-over from other donors' samples.

The chain combines TRBV7-6 with TRBJ2-7, with a weak D call TRBD1 (6 bases). This CDR3 contains 14 residues. Per the germline V gene, CDR1 is SGHVS and CDR2 is FNYEAQ. The ends were cut back, 6 bases at V and 5 bases at J, with 17 bases in the middle. CDR3 DNA sequence: TGTGCCAGCAGTCAGTCGTGGGGGCCGGACGAGCAGTACTTC. This gives the protein CASSQSWGPDEQYF.

A single count supports this clonotype. The chain combines TRBV4-2 with TRBJ1-1, with D maybe TRBD1 (5 bases). This CDR3 is built from 16 residues. Germline lookup yields CDR1 LGHNA and CDR2 YNFKEQ. The ends were cut back, 4 bases at V and 3 bases at J, with 18 bases in the middle. The DNA of the CDR3 is TGTGCCAGCAGCCTCCGCCAGGAGACAGAGGACACTGAAGCTTTCTTT. It yields the protein CASSLRQETEDTEAFF.

This clonotype occurred a few times. The V and J genes are TRBV7-6 and TRBJ1-1; 7 nucleotides agree with TRBD1. CDR3 length: 14 amino acids. Germline V CDR1 and CDR2: SGHVS, FNYEAQ. The V and J ends lost 6 bases and 6 bases, in that order; junction bases with no gene match: 10. The CDR3 protein is CASRPQGGAPEAFF. In nucleotides, the CDR3 is TGTGCCAGCAGACCTCAGGGGGGGGCCCCTGAAGCTTTCTTT.

This clonotype was seen a handful of times. The rearrangement links TRBV6-1 to TRBJ1-1; the D is unclear. The CDR3 is 13 amino acids. V was trimmed by 6 bases and J by 3 bases, leaving 11 bases between them. Per germline, CDR1 MNHNS and CDR2 SASEGT. CDR3 DNA sequence: TGTGCCAGCAGCGCCTTGAGAGACACTGAAGCTTTCTTT. This codes for CASSALRDTEAFF.

This clonotype was picked up a small number of times. The J gene is TRBJ1-2, the V gene TRBV7-9; tentatively, D is TRBD1 (5 bases). CDR3 length: 13 amino acids. Between the trimmed V and J ends, which lost 5 bases and 10 bases, there was a span of 17 bases. Germline V gene data show CDR1 as SEHNR and CDR2 as FQNEAQ (reference sequence). CDR3 loop: CASSQWDGPAYTF. For the CDR3, the DNA is TGTGCCAGCAGCCAATGGGACGGACCAGCCTACACCTTC.

This clonotype has more than one count but fewer than ten. The rearrangement joins TRBV2 to TRBJ2-7; D is unclear. Trimming stripped 1 base from V and 3 bases from J, with 7 bases between. Germline CDR1 reads SNHLY; CDR2 reads FYNNEI. The CDR3 contains 13 residues. The CDR3 DNA sequence: TGTGCCAGCAGTGAAGGCCCTATCTACGAGCAGTACGTC. As protein: CASSEGPIYEQYV.

This clonotype was seen a few times. The chain has TRBV6-5 and TRBJ1-2, with D maybe TRBD1 (5 bases). In germline, CDR1 is MNHEY, CDR2 SVGAGI. The CDR3 totals 16 residues. The V end was cut by 6 bases, the J end by 4 bases, with 21 bases between. The CDR3 here is CASRDKRGGWAYGYTF. Here the CDR3 DNA reads TGTGCCAGCAGGGACAAGCGGGGGGGGTGGGCCTATGGCTACACCTTC.

This clonotype showed up just a few times. The CDR3 DNA reads as TGTGCCAGTAGTATAGATCCTTTCGGGGGCTCAGAAGCTTTCTTT. Its translation is CASSIDPFGGSEAFF. The chain joins TRBV19 to TRBJ1-1, with TRBD1 as a possible D gene (6 bases). CDR3 length: 15 amino acids. Germline CDR1 LNHDA, CDR2 SQIVND (reference sequence). Trimming stripped 0 bases from V and 8 bases from J, with 16 bases between. Complete variable domain (other parts from reference TRBV19 and TRBJ1-1): DGGITQSPKYLFRKEGQNVTLSCEQNLNHDAMYWYRQDPGQGLRLIYYSQIVNDFQKGDIAEGYSVSREKKESFPLTVTSAQKNPTAFYLCASSIDPFGGSEAFFGQGTRLTVV.

The chain links TRBV5-1 to TRBJ2-2, with D perhaps assigned TRBD1 or TRBD2 (5 bases each). The CDR3 is made up of 19 amino acids. V lost 4 bases and J 0 bases, leaving 22 bases between the germline ends. CDR1 and CDR2 from the germline V gene are SGHRS and YFSETQ. CDR3: CASSAGLGPSRANTGELFF. The CDR3 nucleotides are TGCGCCAGCAGCGCCGGACTGGGGCCGTCCCGGGCGAACACCGGGGAGCTGTTTTTT.

This clonotype was detected ten times or more. The chain uses TRBV7-8 and TRBJ2-7, with 7 nucleotides matching TRBD1. Trimming cost V 4 bases and J 3 bases; bases outside gene matches: 3. This CDR3 region has 13 residues. CDR1 and CDR2 (germline): SGHVS, FQNEAQ. The CDR3 spells CASSSNRGYEQYF. As DNA, the CDR3 is TGTGCCAGCAGCTCGAACAGGGGCTACGAGCAGTACTTC.

This clonotype was counted once. The V and J genes are TRBV9 and TRBJ1-2; D ambiguous. CDR3 length: 18 residues. CDR1 is SGDLS, CDR2 YYNGEE, per germline. V lost 0 bases, J lost 1 base, and 19 bases lay in between. CDR3 sequence (DNA): TGTGCCAGCAGCGTAGAGGGATCGGAGGGCCGGAGTAACTATGGCTACACCTTC. It codes for CASSVEGSEGRSNYGYTF.

This clonotype was detected ten times or more. The chain employs TRBV6-5 and TRBJ1-5, with D hard to call. The CDR3 loop spans 15 amino acids. The V gene's germline CDR1 is MNHEY and CDR2 SVGAGI. With 2 bases removed from V and 0 bases from J, the gap between germline ends came to 8 bases. The DNA of the CDR3 is TGTGCCAGCAGTTACCGACGGGATAGCAATCAGCCCCAGCATTTT. This encodes CASSYRRDSNQPQHF.

For this clonotype: At one end the junction does not follow the germline gene, possibly because of a read error. The chain recombines TRBV25-1 with TRBJ2-1, with 7 bases that match TRBD1. Germline assignment: CDR1 MGHDK and CDR2 SYGVNS. This CDR3 has 14 amino acids. As DNA, the CDR3 is TGTACCAGCAGTGAAAGGGGGCTCAACAATGAGCAGTTCTTC. Its translation: CTSSERGLNNEQFF.

As for this clonotype: At one boundary the junction diverges from the germline segment, which might be a read error. J is TRBJ2-2 and V is TRBV10-3; TRBD2 matches 13 bases. The CDR3 has 17 residues. Germline CDR1 and CDR2: ENHRY and SYGVKD. Here the CDR3 DNA reads TGTGTCATCATTCGAAACCCCCGGACTAGCGGGGGCCGGGAGCTGTTTTTT. Protein product: CVIIRNPRTSGGRELFF.

This clonotype occurred once. V is TRBV20-1 and J is TRBJ2-2; TRBD2 is a possible D gene (6 bases). V lost 5 bases to trimming and J lost 6 bases, with 19 bases between them. Germline V gene data show CDR1 as DFQATT and CDR2 as SNEGSKA (reference sequence). The CDR3 length is 15 residues. The CDR3 DNA is TGCAGTGCTTTGCCGGGACTCGGGCGGCCCGGGGAGCTGTTTTTT. As protein: CSALPGLGRPGELFF.

The J gene is TRBJ1-5, the V gene TRBV6-2 or TRBV6-3, with no clear D. Germline V gene lookup returns CDR1 MNHEY and CDR2 SVGEGT. This CDR3 has 16 amino acids. V lost 2 bases and J 0 bases, leaving 11 bases between the germline ends. CDR3 nucleotides: TGTGCCAGCAGTTACCCGGCACCGTATAGCAATCAGCCCCAGCATTTT. This sequence encodes CASSYPAPYSNQPQHF.

This clonotype has more than one count but fewer than ten. J is TRBJ2-5 and V is TRBV6-6, with TRBD1 matching 8 bases. Trimming removed 7 bases from V and 5 bases from J; junction bases left unmatched: 9. CDR1 is MNHNY, CDR2 SVGAGI, per germline (reference sequence). This CDR3 region has 14 residues. DNA of the CDR3: TGTGCCAGCAAAACGGACAGGGTCGGGGAGACCCAGTACTTC. Translated: CASKTDRVGETQYF.

This clonotype appeared a few times. The V and J genes are TRBV7-9 and TRBJ2-1; the D gene is possibly TRBD2 (5 bases). Trimming left V 2 bases short and J 0 bases short, with 17 bases between. Germline CDR1 is SEHNR and CDR2 is FQNEAQ (reference sequence). The CDR3 contains 18 residues. Written as DNA, the CDR3 is TGTGCCAGCAGCTTACTCCGGGGTGGGGAGAGCTCCTACAATGAGCAGTTCTTC. It specifies CASSLLRGGESSYNEQFF.

The chain couples TRBV19 to TRBJ1-1; TRBD1 is a possible D gene (5 bases). The CDR3 loop spans 14 amino acids. V dropped 4 bases and J dropped 1 base, with 10 bases sitting between them. Germline lookup yields CDR1 LNHDA and CDR2 SQIVND (reference sequence). The CDR3 DNA follows: TGTGCCAGTAGTACCCAGACAGCGAACACTGAAGCTTTCTTT. Translation gives CASSTQTANTEAFF.